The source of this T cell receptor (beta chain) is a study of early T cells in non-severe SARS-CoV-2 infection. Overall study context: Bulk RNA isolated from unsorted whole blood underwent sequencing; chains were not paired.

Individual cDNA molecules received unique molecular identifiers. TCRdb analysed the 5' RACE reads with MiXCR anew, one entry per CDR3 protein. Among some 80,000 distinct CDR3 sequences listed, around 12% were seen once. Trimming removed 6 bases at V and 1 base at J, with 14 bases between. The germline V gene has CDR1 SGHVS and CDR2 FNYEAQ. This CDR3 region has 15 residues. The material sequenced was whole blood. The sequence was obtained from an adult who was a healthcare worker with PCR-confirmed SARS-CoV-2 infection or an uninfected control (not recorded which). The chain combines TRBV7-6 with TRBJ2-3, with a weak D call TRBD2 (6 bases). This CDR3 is CASSTGTLGTDTQYF. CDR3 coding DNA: TGTGCCAGCAGTACCGGGACTCTAGGCACAGATACGCAGTATTTT.